The rows below give T cell receptor beta chains drawn from one sample of a study of T cell changes during pregnancy in multiple sclerosis. The repertoire was sequenced with immunoSEQ multiplex PCR; TCRdb's copy has only in-frame clones and lacks some. The table lists some 20,000 clones, about 90% of them singletons. The sample here was CD4+ T cells from peripheral blood mononuclear cells, taken in the third trimester of pregnancy. These receptors were taken from a female donor in good health, enrolled as a control in a pregnancy study. Both conserved end residues are part of each CDR3. Each record gives: V gene, clone size, J gene, D gene, CDR3 protein, CDR3 DNA. A D gene is named only where the DNA matches it firmly. Only part of the rows carry a size: once, few, many, or a class if the clone is expanded.

TRBV10-2	.	TRBJ2-1	TRBD2	CASTLAGGPGNEQFF	TGCGCCAGCACCCTAGCGGGAGGGCCGGGCAATGAGCAGTTCTTC
TRBV5-6	.	TRBJ2-7	.	CASSPEDGSYEQYF	TGTGCCAGCAGCCCGGAGGACGGATCCTACGAGCAGTACTTC
TRBV7-2	.	TRBJ2-5	.	CASSLSSAETQYF	TGTGCCAGCAGCCTCTCTAGCGCGGAGACCCAGTACTTC
TRBV5-1	.	TRBJ1-2	TRBD1	CASSLAGTGNGYTF	TGCGCCAGCAGCTTGGCCGGGACAGGGAATGGCTACACCTTC
TRBV19	few	TRBJ2-7	TRBD1	CASRAGTGKLYEQYF	TGTGCCAGTAGGGCCGGGACAGGGAAGCTCTACGAGCAGTACTTC
TRBV4-2	.	TRBJ2-7	.	CASSQVPRDIYEQYF	TGTGCCAGCAGCCAAGTCCCCAGGGACATCTACGAGCAGTACTTC
TRBV5-1	.	TRBJ1-1	.	CASRMSGIGNTEAFF	TGCGCCAGCAGAATGTCAGGGATTGGAAACACTGAAGCTTTCTTT
TRBV6-1	.	TRBJ1-4	.	CASPRGKDEKLFF	TGTGCCAGCCCTAGAGGGAAGGATGAAAAACTGTTTTTT
TRBV9	.	TRBJ2-5	TRBD2	CASSVGTSGSLETQYF	TGTGCCAGCAGCGTAGGGACTAGCGGGAGTTTGGAGACCCAGTACTTC
TRBV4-2	.	TRBJ2-1	TRBD1	CASSQASGTGDNEQFF	TGTGCCAGCAGCCAAGCTTCCGGGACAGGGGACAATGAGCAGTTCTTC
TRBV9	.	TRBJ1-2	TRBD1	CASSVAAQGDGYTF	TGTGCCAGCAGCGTAGCTGCCCAGGGGGATGGCTACACCTTC
TRBV19	.	TRBJ1-3	TRBD1	CASSMPGQANSGNTIYF	TGTGCCAGTAGTATGCCGGGACAGGCTAACTCTGGAAACACCATATATTTT
TRBV5-1	.	TRBJ1-1	.	CASSSRSRTLNTEAFF	TGCGCCAGCAGCTCCCGATCCCGGACACTGAACACTGAAGCTTTCTTT
TRBV5-1	once	TRBJ2-1	.	CASSLNEGGAYNEQFF	TGCGCCAGCAGCTTAAACGAGGGAGGAGCCTACAATGAGCAGTTCTTC
TRBV6-5	.	TRBJ2-5	.	CASSYATAQETQYF	TGTGCCAGCAGTTACGCTACAGCCCAAGAGACCCAGTACTTC
TRBV7-8	few	TRBJ2-1	.	CASSLEAGGLYRYNEQFF	TGTGCCAGCAGCTTAGAAGCCGGGGGGCTCTATAGGTACAATGAGCAGTTCTTC
TRBV19	.	TRBJ1-5	.	CASSIPGVNQPQHF	TGTGCCAGTAGTATTCCAGGGGTTAATCAGCCCCAGCATTTT
TRBV4-1	.	TRBJ2-3	TRBD1	CASSQLRTGRPGVSDTQYF	TGCGCCAGCAGCCAGCTGAGGACAGGGCGACCTGGTGTCTCAGATACGCAGTATTTT
TRBV27	.	TRBJ1-2	TRBD1	CVSSSTGRDGYTF	TGTGTCAGCAGTTCGACAGGGAGAGATGGCTACACCTTC
TRBV5-1	.	TRBJ2-1	TRBD2	CASSPVAGGTNEQFF	TGCGCCAGCAGCCCGGTGGCGGGGGGTACTAATGAGCAGTTCTTC
TRBV7-2	once	TRBJ2-7	.	CASAIGAGYEQYF	TGTGCCAGCGCAATAGGGGCCGGCTACGAGCAGTACTTC
TRBV7-2	.	TRBJ2-5	TRBD1	CASSLTGAETQYF	TGTGCCAGCAGCTTAACAGGGGCCGAGACCCAGTACTTC
TRBV6-6	.	TRBJ1-5	.	CASSYPGSNQPQHF	TGTGCCAGCAGTTACCCAGGGTCCAATCAGCCCCAGCATTTT
TRBV29-1	.	TRBJ1-1	.	CSASQGVSTEAFF	TGCAGCGCTTCACAGGGTGTCAGCACTGAAGCTTTCTTT
TRBV30	.	TRBJ1-3	.	CAWNPERVSSGNTIYF	TGTGCCTGGAACCCTGAGAGGGTGAGCTCTGGAAACACCATATATTTT
TRBV6-1	.	TRBJ1-6	TRBD1	CASSDLAGTGNSPLHF	TGTGCCAGCAGTGACTTGGCCGGGACAGGGAATTCACCCCTCCACTTT
TRBV4-3	.	TRBJ2-7	TRBD2	CASSHGAGVSSYEQYF	TGCGCCAGCAGCCACGGGGCGGGGGTTAGCTCCTACGAGCAGTACTTC
TRBV11-2	.	TRBJ2-3	.	CASSLGRGTGFPGDTQYF	TGTGCCAGCAGCTTAGGGCGGGGGACAGGATTTCCGGGAGATACGCAGTATTTT
TRBV27	.	TRBJ2-4	TRBD2	CASSSWTSGKAKNIQYF	TGTGCCAGCAGTTCCTGGACTAGCGGGAAAGCCAAAAACATTCAGTACTTC
TRBV5-5	.	TRBJ1-2	TRBD1	CASSPRQGAAGGYTF	TGTGCCAGCAGCCCGAGACAGGGGGCGGCGGGAGGCTACACCTTC
TRBV6-1	.	TRBJ1-2	TRBD1	CASRGGQVGGYTF	TGTGCCAGCAGGGGAGGACAGGTTGGTGGCTACACCTTC
TRBV7-2	.	TRBJ1-6	.	CASSLEGPRGSPLHF	TGTGCCAGCAGCTTAGAGGGTCCAAGGGGTTCACCCCTCCACTTT
TRBV7-2	.	TRBJ2-1	TRBD1	CASSLAGTGSYNEQFF	TGTGCCAGCAGCTTAGCCGGGACAGGGTCCTACAATGAGCAGTTCTTC
TRBV4-3	once	TRBJ2-5	TRBD2	CASSRNSGGDQETQYF	TGCGCCAGCAGCCGGAATAGCGGGGGAGACCAAGAGACCCAGTACTTC
TRBV7-9	.	TRBJ2-7	TRBD1	CASSSRDRDPYEQYF	TGTGCCAGCAGCTCCCGGGACAGGGACCCCTACGAGCAGTACTTC
TRBV5-1	.	TRBJ2-7	TRBD2	CASSSSGRAYEQYF	TGCGCCAGCAGCAGTAGCGGGAGAGCCTACGAGCAGTACTTC
TRBV9	.	TRBJ2-5	.	CASSAIPGAFAETQYF	TGTGCCAGCAGCGCCATCCCAGGGGCCTTTGCAGAGACCCAGTACTTC
TRBV10-3	.	TRBJ1-1	.	CAISDPGRWGDGTEAFF	TGTGCCATCAGCGACCCAGGTCGTTGGGGGGATGGCACTGAAGCTTTCTTT
TRBV11-3	.	TRBJ2-3	TRBD2	CASSPGLAGGALVYTQYF	TGTGCCAGCAGCCCGGGACTAGCGGGAGGGGCTTTGGTTTATACGCAGTATTTT
TRBV6-6	.	TRBJ1-3	.	CASSSRQREGNTIYF	TGTGCCAGCAGTTCCCGACAAAGAGAAGGAAACACCATATATTTT
TRBV11-2	once	TRBJ2-7	TRBD2	CASSFDSGGSYEQYF	TGTGCCAGCAGCTTTGATAGCGGGGGCTCCTACGAGCAGTACTTC
TRBV7-2	.	TRBJ1-5	TRBD1	CASSYTGGWSNQPQHF	TGTGCCAGCAGCTACACAGGGGGCTGGAGCAATCAGCCCCAGCATTTT
TRBV10-3	.	TRBJ1-2	TRBD1	CAISEIGRGDNGYTF	TGTGCCATCAGTGAGATAGGCAGGGGGGATAATGGCTACACCTTC
TRBV7-9	.	TRBJ2-7	.	CASSLVRAGTDYEQYF	TGTGCCAGCAGCTTAGTAAGGGCGGGAACAGACTACGAGCAGTACTTC
TRBV5-1	.	TRBJ2-7	TRBD2	CASSLGGLPSYEQYF	TGCGCCAGCAGCCTGGGGGGACTACCTAGTTACGAGCAGTACTTC
TRBV10-2	.	TRBJ2-2	TRBD2	CASSESRLAGPTGELFF	TGCGCCAGCAGTGAGTCGAGGCTAGCGGGGCCCACCGGGGAGCTGTTTTTT
TRBV11-2	.	TRBJ2-7	TRBD2	CASSLVAGGSYEQYF	TGTGCCAGCAGCTTAGTGGCGGGAGGCTCCTACGAGCAGTACTTC
TRBV21-1	.	TRBJ2-7	.	CASSKDCGGTDEQYF	TGTGCCAGCAGCAAAGATTGCGGGGGGACGGACGAGCAGTACTTC
TRBV7-3	.	TRBJ2-5	TRBD2	CASSLGLAVRETQYF	TGTGCCAGCAGCTTAGGACTAGCGGTGAGAGAGACCCAGTACTTC
TRBV6-1	.	TRBJ2-5	.	CASRLLAGETQYF	TGTGCCAGCAGGCTACTAGCAGGAGAGACCCAGTACTTC